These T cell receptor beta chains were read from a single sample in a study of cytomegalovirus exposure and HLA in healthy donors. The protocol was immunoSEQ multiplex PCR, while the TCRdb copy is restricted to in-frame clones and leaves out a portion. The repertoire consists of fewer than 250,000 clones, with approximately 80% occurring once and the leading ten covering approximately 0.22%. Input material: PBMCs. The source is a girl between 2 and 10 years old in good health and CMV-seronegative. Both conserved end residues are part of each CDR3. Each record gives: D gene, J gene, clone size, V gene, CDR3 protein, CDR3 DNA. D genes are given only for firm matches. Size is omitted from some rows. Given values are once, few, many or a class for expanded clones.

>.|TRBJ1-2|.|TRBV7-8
CASSLSGGDYGYTF
TGTGCCAGCAGCCTATCTGGGGGGGACTATGGCTACACCTTC
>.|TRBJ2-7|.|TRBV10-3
CAISESIQILEQYF
TGTGCCATCAGTGAGTCGATACAGATACTCGAGCAGTACTTC
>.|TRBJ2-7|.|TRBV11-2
CASSLVHGREQYF
TGTGCCAGCAGCTTAGTCCATGGGCGTGAGCAGTACTTC
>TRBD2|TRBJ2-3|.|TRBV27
CASSSRSGSNTDTQYF
TGTGCCAGCAGTTCCCGTAGCGGGTCGAACACAGATACGCAGTATTTT
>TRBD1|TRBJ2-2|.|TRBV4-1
CASSQTPGTGGTGELFF
TGCGCCAGCAGCCAAACCCCCGGGACAGGGGGAACCGGGGAGCTGTTTTTT
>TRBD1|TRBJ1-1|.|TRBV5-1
CASSFFGTDRQAFF
TGCGCCAGCAGTTTTTTCGGGACAGATAGACAAGCTTTCTTT
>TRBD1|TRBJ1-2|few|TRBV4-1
CASSQNRDRDLRHGYTF
TGCGCCAGCAGCCAAAACCGGGACAGGGACCTTCGCCACGGCTACACCTTC
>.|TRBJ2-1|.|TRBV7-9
CASSRDYNEQFF
TGTGCCAGCAGTCGCGACTACAATGAGCAGTTCTTC
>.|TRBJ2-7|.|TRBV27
CASSLSISVDEQYF
TGTGCCAGCAGTTTGAGCATCTCGGTCGACGAGCAGTACTTC
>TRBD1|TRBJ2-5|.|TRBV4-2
CASSQAGAGQGVETQYF
TGTGCCAGCAGCCAAGCAGGGGCAGGACAGGGGGTCGAGACCCAGTACTTC
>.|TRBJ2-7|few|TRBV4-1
CASSQGNGDEQYF
TGCGCCAGCAGCCAAGGGAACGGGGACGAGCAGTACTTC
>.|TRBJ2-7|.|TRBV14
CASSPGLSYEQYF
TGTGCCAGCAGCCCGGGACTCTCCTACGAGCAGTACTTC
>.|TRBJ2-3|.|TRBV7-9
CASSLAAAADTQYF
TGTGCCAGCAGCTTAGCTGCGGCCGCAGATACGCAGTATTTT
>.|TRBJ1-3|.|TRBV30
CAWSIETGNTIYF
TGTGCCTGGAGTATAGAAACTGGAAACACCATATATTTT
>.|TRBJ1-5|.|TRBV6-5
CASSWESNQPQHF
TGTGCCAGCAGTTGGGAGAGCAATCAGCCCCAGCATTTT
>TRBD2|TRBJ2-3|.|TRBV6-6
CASRDGLVTDTQYF
TGTGCCAGCAGAGACGGACTAGTAACAGATACGCAGTATTTT
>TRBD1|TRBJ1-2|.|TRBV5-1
CASSSGTGLPLTF
TGCGCCAGCAGCTCCGGGACAGGATTGCCCCTCACCTTC
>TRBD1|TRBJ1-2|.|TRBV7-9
CASSLGGAGGFGYTF
TGTGCCAGCAGCTTAGGAGGGGCAGGGGGCTTCGGCTACACCTTC
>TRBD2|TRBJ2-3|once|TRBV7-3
CASSETSGGADTQYF
TGTGCCAGCAGCGAGACTAGCGGGGGGGCCGATACGCAGTATTTT
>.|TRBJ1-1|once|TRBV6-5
CASRIDRGGTEAFF
TGTGCCAGCAGGATCGACAGAGGGGGCACTGAAGCTTTCTTT
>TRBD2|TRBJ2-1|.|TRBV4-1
CASSQGSGTSGESEQFF
TGCGCCAGCAGCCAAGGCAGTGGGACTAGCGGGGAGAGTGAGCAGTTCTTC
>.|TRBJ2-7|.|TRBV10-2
CASSDRLSGESYEQYF
TGCGCCAGCAGTGATAGGTTGTCGGGGGAGTCCTACGAGCAGTACTTC
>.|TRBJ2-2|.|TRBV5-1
CASSFGLNTGELFF
TGCGCCAGCAGCTTTGGACTGAACACCGGGGAGCTGTTTTTT
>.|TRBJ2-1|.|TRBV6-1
CASSELRGNNEQFF
TGTGCCAGCAGTGAATTAAGAGGGAACAATGAGCAGTTCTTC
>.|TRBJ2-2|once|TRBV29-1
CSVARTSNTGELFF
TGCAGCGTTGCGAGGACTTCTAACACCGGGGAGCTGTTTTTT
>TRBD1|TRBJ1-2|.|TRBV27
CASRGNPGTGSFWYGYTF
TGTGCCAGCAGAGGAAATCCCGGGACAGGCTCCTTCTGGTATGGCTACACCTTC
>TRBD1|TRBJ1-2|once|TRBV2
CASSLSKAGGGYTF
TGTGCCAGCAGTCTTTCTAAGGCAGGGGGTGGCTACACCTTC
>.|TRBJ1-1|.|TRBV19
CASSLSPEEGTEAFF
TGTGCCAGTAGTCTCTCCCCGGAGGAGGGCACTGAAGCTTTCTTT
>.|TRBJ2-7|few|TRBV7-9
CASSLGGDTYEQYF
TGTGCCAGCAGCTTAGGCGGAGATACCTACGAGCAGTACTTC
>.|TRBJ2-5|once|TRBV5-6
CASSFTEETQYF
TGTGCCAGCAGCTTTACGGAAGAGACCCAGTACTTC
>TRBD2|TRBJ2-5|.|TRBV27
CASTSRSGGNQETQYF
TGTGCCAGCACCTCCAGGAGCGGGGGAAACCAAGAGACCCAGTACTTC
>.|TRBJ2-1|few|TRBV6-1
CASSESIRGGDEQFF
TGTGCCAGCAGTGAATCGATCAGGGGTGGTGATGAGCAGTTCTTC
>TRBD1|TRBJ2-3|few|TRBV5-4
CASSPMGTALTVSTDTQYF
TGTGCCAGCAGCCCCATGGGGACAGCGCTTACCGTGAGCACAGATACGCAGTATTTT
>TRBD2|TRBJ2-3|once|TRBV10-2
CASSVAGGRDTQYF
TGCGCCAGCAGTGTAGCGGGGGGGCGAGATACGCAGTATTTT
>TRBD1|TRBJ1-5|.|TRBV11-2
CASSHGTGQPSNQPQHF
TGTGCCAGCAGCCACGGGACAGGCCAACCGAGCAATCAGCCCCAGCATTTT
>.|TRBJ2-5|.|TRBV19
CASSTPGWGTQYF
TGTGCCAGTAGTACACCGGGGTGGGGGACCCAGTACTTC
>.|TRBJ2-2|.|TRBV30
CAWSVLPRAAGELFF
TGTGCCTGGAGTGTACTACCCAGAGCGGCCGGGGAGCTGTTTTTT
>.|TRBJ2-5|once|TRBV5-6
CASSLVEVWETQYF
TGTGCCAGCAGCTTGGTGGAGGTTTGGGAGACCCAGTACTTC
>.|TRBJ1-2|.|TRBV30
CASRPPGHGYTF
TGTGCCTCGCGGCCACCCGGCCATGGCTACACCTTC
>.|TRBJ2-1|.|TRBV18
CASSRDSKREQFF
TGTGCCAGCTCACGGGACTCCAAACGGGAGCAGTTCTTC
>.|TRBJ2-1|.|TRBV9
CASSVDIMYEQFF
TGTGCCAGCAGCGTAGACATTATGTATGAGCAGTTCTTC
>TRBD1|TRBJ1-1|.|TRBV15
CATSRLQGKEAFF
TGTGCCACCAGCAGATTACAGGGGAAAGAAGCTTTCTTT
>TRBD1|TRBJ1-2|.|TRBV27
CASSRRLRGQGEGYTF
TGTGCCAGCAGTCGCCGGTTAAGGGGACAGGGTGAGGGCTACACCTTC
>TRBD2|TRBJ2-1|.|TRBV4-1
CASSQEGSGRYEQFF
TGCGCCAGCAGCCAAGAGGGAAGCGGGAGATATGAGCAGTTCTTC
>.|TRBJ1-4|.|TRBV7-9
CASSFSGANEKLFF
TGTGCCAGCAGCTTCTCCGGGGCTAATGAAAAACTGTTTTTT
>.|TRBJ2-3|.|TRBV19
CASRRQQDTQYF
TGTGCCAGTAGGCGACAGCAAGATACGCAGTATTTT
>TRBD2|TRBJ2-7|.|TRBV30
CASLLAVNSYEQYF
TGTGCCTCCCTTCTAGCGGTAAATTCCTACGAGCAGTACTTC
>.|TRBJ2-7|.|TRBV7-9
CASSLAGAAGEQYF
TGTGCCAGCAGCTTAGCCGGCGCCGCGGGGGAGCAGTACTTC
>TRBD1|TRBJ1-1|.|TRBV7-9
CSSSWTGIEAFF
TGTTCCAGCAGCTGGACAGGGATTGAAGCTTTCTTT
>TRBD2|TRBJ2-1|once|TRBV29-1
CSVVRAGGRDEQFF
TGCAGCGTTGTGAGAGCGGGAGGGAGGGATGAGCAGTTCTTC
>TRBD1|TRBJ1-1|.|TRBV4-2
CASKPGQVLNTEAFF
TGTGCCAGCAAACCGGGACAGGTGCTGAACACTGAAGCTTTCTTT
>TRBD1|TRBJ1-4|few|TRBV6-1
CASSGTGVGNEKLFF
TGTGCCAGCAGCGGGACAGGGGTTGGTAATGAAAAACTGTTTTTT
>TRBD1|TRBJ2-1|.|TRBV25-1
CASSQTGGYNEQFF
TGTGCCAGCAGTCAGACAGGGGGCTACAATGAGCAGTTCTTC
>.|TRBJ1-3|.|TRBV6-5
CASSYELGGGNTIYF
TGTGCCAGCAGTTACGAGTTAGGAGGGGGAAACACCATATATTTT
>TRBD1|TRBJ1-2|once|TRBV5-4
CASSGYQKRDSEYGYTF
TGTGCCAGCAGCGGCTACCAGAAACGGGACAGCGAATATGGCTACACCTTC
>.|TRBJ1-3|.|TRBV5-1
CASRRELGNTIYF
TGCGCCAGCAGACGGGAGTTAGGAAACACCATATATTTT
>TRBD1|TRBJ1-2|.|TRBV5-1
CASRYSQGAYGYTF
TGCGCCAGCAGGTATTCACAGGGGGCCTATGGCTACACCTTC
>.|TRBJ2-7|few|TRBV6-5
CASSYGLGSSYEQYF
TGTGCCAGCAGTTACGGGTTGGGGAGCTCCTACGAGCAGTACTTC
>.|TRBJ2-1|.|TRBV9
CASSVSPGVDEQFF
TGTGCCAGCAGCGTATCGCCAGGGGTAGATGAGCAGTTCTTC
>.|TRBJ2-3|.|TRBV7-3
CASSPNHMADTQYF
TGTGCCAGCAGCCCAAACCACATGGCAGATACGCAGTATTTT